This is a list of T cell receptor beta chains from one sample in a study of technical replicates of blood from a few donors. TCRdb keeps only in-frame clones here, not all; method: immunoSEQ multiplex PCR. The table shows some 49,000 clones, with approximately 90% occurring only once. Material for sequencing was PBMCs. These receptors all stem from a human donor in good health. Some clones in this sample may be carry-over from other donors' samples. Each CDR3 is given with its conserved first and last residue. The D gene is left open where the match is weak. Clone size, where shown, is once, few, many, or a class for clones that have expanded.

clone size	V gene	D gene	J gene	CDR3 DNA	CDR3 protein
NA	TRBV2	TRBD1	TRBJ1-1	TGTGCCAGCAGGCCCGGGACAGGACCGAACACTGAAGCTTTCTTT	CASRPGTGPNTEAFF
NA	TRBV5-4	NA	TRBJ2-2	TGTGCCAGCAGCTTGGGTGAGAGGAACACCGGGGAGCTGTTTTTT	CASSLGERNTGELFF
NA	TRBV21-1	NA	TRBJ1-1	TGTGCCAGCAGCAAAGTTTCGCAGGGTATATTCGGGAACACTGAAGCTTTCTTT	CASSKVSQGIFGNTEAFF
NA	TRBV7-9	NA	TRBJ1-1	TGTGCCAGCAGATTGTCCGCCGGGATTGAAGCTTTCTTT	CASRLSAGIEAFF
NA	TRBV10-3	NA	TRBJ1-6	TGTGCCACCCAGAATGGGGGCAGCTCCTATAATTCACCCCTCCACTTT	CATQNGGSSYNSPLHF
once	TRBV7-9	TRBD2	TRBJ2-1	TGTGCCAGCAGCCCCATTGGACTAGCGGGGGGTTACAATGAGCAGTTCTTC	CASSPIGLAGGYNEQFF
once	TRBV28	TRBD1	TRBJ2-1	TGTGCCAGCAAATCGGGACAGATTTACAATGAGCAGTTCTTC	CASKSGQIYNEQFF
NA	TRBV18	NA	TRBJ1-2	TGTGCCAGCTCCCTGGAGGGGAGTGTCTATGGCTACACCTTC	CASSLEGSVYGYTF
NA	TRBV7-9	TRBD2	TRBJ2-3	TGTGCCACCACTCCTAGCGGGAGCCCAGATACGCAGTATTTT	CATTPSGSPDTQYF
NA	TRBV7-7	TRBD2	TRBJ2-1	TGTGCCAGCAGCAGGGGACTAGCGACCGACAATGAGCAGTTCTTC	CASSRGLATDNEQFF
NA	TRBV11-2	NA	TRBJ1-1	TGTGCCAGCAGCTTAGGAAGGGGGGGCCGGAGGTACACTGAAGCTTTCTTT	CASSLGRGGRRYTEAFF
NA	TRBV7-9	NA	TRBJ1-2	TGTGCCAGCAGCTTAAGGTTCAGGACAGTCTATGGCTACACCTTC	CASSLRFRTVYGYTF
NA	TRBV2	TRBD1	TRBJ1-2	TGTGCCAGCAGTGAGGGACAGTCGGTATATGGCTACACCTTC	CASSEGQSVYGYTF
NA	TRBV2	NA	TRBJ1-5	TGTGCCAGCAGTTGGGACTCTGGAGGAGTTCAGCCCCAGCATTTT	CASSWDSGGVQPQHF
once	TRBV6-5	TRBD1	TRBJ1-2	TGTGCCAGCAGTTACGGGCAGGGGGACTATGGCTACACCTTC	CASSYGQGDYGYTF
once	TRBV10-3	TRBD1	TRBJ1-1	TGTGCCATCAGAGCGACAGGGATGGGGGATGAAGCTTTCTTT	CAIRATGMGDEAFF
once	TRBV28	NA	TRBJ2-7	TGTGCCAGCGCGAATTGGCGGGGTGGAGAGCAGTACTTC	CASANWRGGEQYF
few	TRBV18	TRBD2	TRBJ2-1	TGTGCCAGCTCACCGGGACTAGCGGGGGACCCCCCATACAATGAGCAGTTCTTC	CASSPGLAGDPPYNEQFF
NA	TRBV18	NA	TRBJ1-4	TGTGCCAGCTCACCTGGGGGCGCAGGTGAAAAACTGTTTTTT	CASSPGGAGEKLFF
NA	TRBV27	NA	TRBJ1-3	TGTGCCAGCAGTTCGTACACTGGAAACACCATATATTTT	CASSSYTGNTIYF
NA	TRBV5-4	TRBD2	TRBJ2-7	TGTGCCAGCAGCCCGGGGGGTAGGACGGGCGCTTTCTCGTACGAGCAGTACTTC	CASSPGGRTGAFSYEQYF
NA	TRBV7-2	TRBD1	TRBJ1-5	TGTGCCAGCAGCACCGGGACAGGGAGGAATCAGCCCCAGCATTTT	CASSTGTGRNQPQHF